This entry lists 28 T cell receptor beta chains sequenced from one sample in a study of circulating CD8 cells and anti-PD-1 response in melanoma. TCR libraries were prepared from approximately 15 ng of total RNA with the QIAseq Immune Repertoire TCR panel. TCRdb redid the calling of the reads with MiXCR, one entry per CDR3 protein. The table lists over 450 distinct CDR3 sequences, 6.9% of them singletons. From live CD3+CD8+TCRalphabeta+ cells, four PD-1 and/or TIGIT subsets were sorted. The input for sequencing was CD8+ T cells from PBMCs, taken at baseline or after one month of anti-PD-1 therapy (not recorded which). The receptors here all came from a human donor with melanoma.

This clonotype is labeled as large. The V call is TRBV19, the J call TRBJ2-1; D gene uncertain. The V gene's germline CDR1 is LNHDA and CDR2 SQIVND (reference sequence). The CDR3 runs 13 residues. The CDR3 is CGSRSPLYNEQFF. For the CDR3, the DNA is TGTGGGTCTCGGTCCCCTCTCTACAATGAGCAGTTCTTC.

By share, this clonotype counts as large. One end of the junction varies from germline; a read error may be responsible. The CDR3 region has the DNA TGTGCCAGCAGACAGGGGACCACCGTGGAGCTGTTTTTT. Its protein product is CASRQGTTVELFF. The chain employs TRBV6-2 or TRBV6-3 and TRBJ2-2, with 7 bases lining up with TRBD1. Germline V lookup: CDR1 MNHEY, CDR2 SVGEGT. The CDR3 is 13 residues long.

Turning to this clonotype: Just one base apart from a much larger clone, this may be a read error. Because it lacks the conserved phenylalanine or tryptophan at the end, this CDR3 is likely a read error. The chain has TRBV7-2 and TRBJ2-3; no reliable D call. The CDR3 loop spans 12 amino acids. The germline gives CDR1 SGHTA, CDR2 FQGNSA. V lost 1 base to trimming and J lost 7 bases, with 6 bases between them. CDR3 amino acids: CASSLGGNTQYS. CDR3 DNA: TGTGCCAGCAGCTTAGGTGGGAATACGCAGTATTCT.

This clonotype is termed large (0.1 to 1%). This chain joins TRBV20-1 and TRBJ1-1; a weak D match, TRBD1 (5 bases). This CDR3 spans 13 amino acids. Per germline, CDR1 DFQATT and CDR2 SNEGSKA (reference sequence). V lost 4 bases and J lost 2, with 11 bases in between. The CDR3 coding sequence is TGCAGTGCTATCGAGGGGTATAACACTGAAGCTTTCTTT. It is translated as CSAIEGYNTEAFF.

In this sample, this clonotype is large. This chain's CDR3 is CAWSRMNTEAFF. In DNA, the CDR3 is TGTGCCTGGAGCCGGATGAACACTGAAGCTTTCTTT. The chain joins TRBV30 to TRBJ1-1; D is unresolved. V lost 3 bases, J lost 0 bases, and 5 bases lay in between. In germline, CDR1 is GTSNPN, CDR2 SVGIG (reference sequence). The CDR3 runs 12 residues.

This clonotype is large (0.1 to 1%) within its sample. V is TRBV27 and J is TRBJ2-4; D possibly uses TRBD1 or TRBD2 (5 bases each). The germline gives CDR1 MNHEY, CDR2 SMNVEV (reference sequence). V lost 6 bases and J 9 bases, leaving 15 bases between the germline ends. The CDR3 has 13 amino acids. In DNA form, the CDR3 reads TGTGCCAGCAGGGGGACGGAGCAGAGCATTCAGTACTTC. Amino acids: CASRGTEQSIQYF.

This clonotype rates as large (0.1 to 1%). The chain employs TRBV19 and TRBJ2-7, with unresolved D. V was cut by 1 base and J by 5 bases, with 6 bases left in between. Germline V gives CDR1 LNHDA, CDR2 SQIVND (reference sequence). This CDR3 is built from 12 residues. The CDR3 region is CASSIAGDEQYF. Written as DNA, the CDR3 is TGTGCCAGTAGTATAGCGGGTGACGAGCAGTACTTC.

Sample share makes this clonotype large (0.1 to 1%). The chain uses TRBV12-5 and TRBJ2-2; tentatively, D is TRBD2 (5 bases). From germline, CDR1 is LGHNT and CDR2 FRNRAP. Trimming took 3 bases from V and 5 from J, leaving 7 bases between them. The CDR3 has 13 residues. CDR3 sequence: CASGLRGTGELFF. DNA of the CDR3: TGTGCTAGTGGTTTACGAGGGACCGGGGAGCTGTTTTTT.

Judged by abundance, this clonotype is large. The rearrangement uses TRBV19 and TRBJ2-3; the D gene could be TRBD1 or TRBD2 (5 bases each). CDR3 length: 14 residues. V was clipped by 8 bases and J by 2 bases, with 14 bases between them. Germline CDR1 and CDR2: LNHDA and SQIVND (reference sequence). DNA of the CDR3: TGTGCCAGTGGACGGGACGGGAACACAGATACGCAGTATTTT. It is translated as CASGRDGNTDTQYF.

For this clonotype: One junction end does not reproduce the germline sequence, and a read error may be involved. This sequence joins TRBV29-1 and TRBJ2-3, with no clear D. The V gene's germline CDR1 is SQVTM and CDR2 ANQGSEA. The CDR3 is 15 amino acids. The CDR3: CSLWADGLLTDMQYF. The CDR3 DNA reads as TGCAGCTTATGGGCCGACGGTCTGCTCACAGATATGCAGTATTTT.

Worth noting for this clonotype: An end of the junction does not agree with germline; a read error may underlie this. The CDR3 DNA reads as TGTACCAGCAGCCCAGGAGCCACCGGGGAGCCGTTTTTT. This translates into CTSSPGATGEPFF. This chain links TRBV25-1 with TRBJ2-2; TRBD2 might be the D (5 bases). The V gene's germline CDR1 is MGHDK and CDR2 SYGVNS. The CDR3 contains 13 residues.

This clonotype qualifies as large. The CDR3 region is CASSPGPSRTYNEQFF. CDR3 bases: TGTGCCAGCTCACCGGGACCCTCCCGTACCTACAATGAGCAGTTCTTC. V gene TRBV18 combines with J gene TRBJ2-1; D may correspond to TRBD1 or TRBD2 (5 bases each). The CDR3 has 16 amino acids. CDR1 is KGHSH and CDR2 is LQKENI in the germline V gene. Trimming stripped 3 bases from V and 2 bases from J, with 14 bases between. Full variable domain (outside the CDR3, taken from reference TRBV18 and TRBJ2-1): NAGVMQNPRHLVRRRGQEARLRCSPMKGHSHVYWYRQLPEEGLKFMVYLQKENIIDESGMPKERFSAEFPKEGPSILRIQQVVRGDSAAYFCASSPGPSRTYNEQFFGPGTRLTVL.

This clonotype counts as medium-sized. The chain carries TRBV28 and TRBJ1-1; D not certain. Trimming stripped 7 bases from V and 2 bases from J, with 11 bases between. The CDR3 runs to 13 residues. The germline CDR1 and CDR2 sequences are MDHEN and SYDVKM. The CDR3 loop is CASTPWGNTEAFF. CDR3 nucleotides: TGTGCCAGCACCCCTTGGGGAAACACTGAAGCTTTCTTT.

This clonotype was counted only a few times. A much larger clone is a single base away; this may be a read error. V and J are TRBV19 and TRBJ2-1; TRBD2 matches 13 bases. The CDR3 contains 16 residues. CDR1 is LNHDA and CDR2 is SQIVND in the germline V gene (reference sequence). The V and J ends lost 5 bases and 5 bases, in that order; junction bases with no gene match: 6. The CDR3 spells CASSGGLAGIHNEQFF. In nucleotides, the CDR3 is TGTGCCAGTAGTGGGGGACTAGCGGGGATTCACAATGAGCAGTTCTTC. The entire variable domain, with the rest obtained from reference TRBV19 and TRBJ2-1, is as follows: DGGITQSPKYLFRKEGQNVTLSCEQNLNHDAMYWYRQDPGQGLRLIYYSQIVNDFQKGDIAEGYSVSREKKESFPLTVTSAQKNPTAFYLCASSGGLAGIHNEQFFGPGTRLTVL.

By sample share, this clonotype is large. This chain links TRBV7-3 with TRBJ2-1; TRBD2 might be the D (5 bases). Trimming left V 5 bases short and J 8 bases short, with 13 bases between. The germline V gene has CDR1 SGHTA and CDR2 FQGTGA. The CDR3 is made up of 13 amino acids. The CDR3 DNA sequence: TGTGCCAGCAGCCCACTAGGGATTGATGAGCAGTTCTTC. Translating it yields CASSPLGIDEQFF.

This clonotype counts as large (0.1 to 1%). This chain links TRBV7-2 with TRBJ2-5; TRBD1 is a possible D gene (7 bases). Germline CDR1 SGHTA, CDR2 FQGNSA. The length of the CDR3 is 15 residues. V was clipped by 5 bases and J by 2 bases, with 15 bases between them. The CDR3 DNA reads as TGTGCCAGCAGCGCCACAGGGGACTCTCAAGAGACCCAGTACTTC. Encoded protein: CASSATGDSQETQYF.

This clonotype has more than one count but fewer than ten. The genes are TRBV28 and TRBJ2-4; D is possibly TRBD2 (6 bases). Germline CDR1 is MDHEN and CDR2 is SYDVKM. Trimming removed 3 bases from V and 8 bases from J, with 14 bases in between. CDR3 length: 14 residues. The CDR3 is CASSFLQGGDIQYF. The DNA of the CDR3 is TGTGCCAGCAGTTTCCTCCAGGGCGGGGACATTCAGTACTTC. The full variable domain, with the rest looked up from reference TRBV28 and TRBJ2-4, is DVKVTQSSRYLVKRTGEKVFLECVQDMDHENMFWYRQDPGLGLRLIYFSYDVKMKEKGDIPEGYSVSREKKERFSLILESASTNQTSMYLCASSFLQGGDIQYFGAGTRLSVL.

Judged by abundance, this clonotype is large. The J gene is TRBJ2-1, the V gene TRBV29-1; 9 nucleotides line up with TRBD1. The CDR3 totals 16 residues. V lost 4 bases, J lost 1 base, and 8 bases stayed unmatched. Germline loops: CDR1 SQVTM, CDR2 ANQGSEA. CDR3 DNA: TGCAGCGTTGCGACCAAACAGGGGGCATCCTACAATGAGCAGTTCTTC. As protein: CSVATKQGASYNEQFF.

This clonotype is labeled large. Written as DNA, the CDR3 is TGTGCCAGCAGCCATGGATCCGGGGAGCTGTTTTTT. Residues: CASSHGSGELFF. The chain uses TRBV3-1 and TRBJ2-2; no clear D gene. CDR1 is LGHDT and CDR2 is YNNKEL in the germline V gene (reference sequence). The CDR3 runs to 12 residues. The V end lost 3 bases, the J end lost 6 bases, and 5 bases lay between the germline ends.

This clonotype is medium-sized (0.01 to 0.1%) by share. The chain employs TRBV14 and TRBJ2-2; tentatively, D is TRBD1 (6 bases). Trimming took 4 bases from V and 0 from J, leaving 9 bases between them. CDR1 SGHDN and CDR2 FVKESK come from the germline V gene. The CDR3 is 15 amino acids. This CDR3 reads CASSLRGTNTGELFF. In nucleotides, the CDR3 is TGTGCCAGCAGCCTCAGGGGTACGAACACCGGGGAGCTGTTTTTT.

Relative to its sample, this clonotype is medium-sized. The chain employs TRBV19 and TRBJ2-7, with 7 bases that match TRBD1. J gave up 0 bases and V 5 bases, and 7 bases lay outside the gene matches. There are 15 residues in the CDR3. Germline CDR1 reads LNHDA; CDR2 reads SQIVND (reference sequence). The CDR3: CASSLRTGLSYEQYF. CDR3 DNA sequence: TGTGCCAGTAGTCTCCGGACAGGTCTCTCCTACGAGCAGTACTTC.

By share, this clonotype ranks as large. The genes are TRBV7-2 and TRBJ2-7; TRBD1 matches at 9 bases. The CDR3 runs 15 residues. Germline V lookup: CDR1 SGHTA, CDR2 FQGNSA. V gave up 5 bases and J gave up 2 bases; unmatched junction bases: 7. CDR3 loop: CASSPGTGYPYEQYF. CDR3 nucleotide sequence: TGTGCCAGCAGCCCAGGGACAGGGTACCCCTACGAGCAGTACTTC.

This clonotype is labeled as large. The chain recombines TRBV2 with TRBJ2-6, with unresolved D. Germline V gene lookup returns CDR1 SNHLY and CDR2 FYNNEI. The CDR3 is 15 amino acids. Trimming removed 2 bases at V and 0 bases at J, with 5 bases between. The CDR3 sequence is CASSEWLSGANVLTF. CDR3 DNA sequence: TGTGCCAGCAGTGAATGGCTCTCTGGGGCCAACGTCCTGACTTTC.

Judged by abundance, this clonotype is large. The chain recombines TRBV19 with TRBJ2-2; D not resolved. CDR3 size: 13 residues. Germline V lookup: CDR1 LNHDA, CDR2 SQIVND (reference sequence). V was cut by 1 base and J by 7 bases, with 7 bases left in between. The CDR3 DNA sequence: TGTGCCAGTAGTATAGGCCCCCACGGGGAGCTGTTTTTT. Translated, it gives CASSIGPHGELFF.

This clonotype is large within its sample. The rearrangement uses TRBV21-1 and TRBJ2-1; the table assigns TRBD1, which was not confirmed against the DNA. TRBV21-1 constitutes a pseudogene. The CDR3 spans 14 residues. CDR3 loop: CASRGDEDENEQFF. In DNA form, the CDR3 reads TGTGCCAGCAGGGGGGACGAGGATGAGAATGAGCAGTTCTTC.

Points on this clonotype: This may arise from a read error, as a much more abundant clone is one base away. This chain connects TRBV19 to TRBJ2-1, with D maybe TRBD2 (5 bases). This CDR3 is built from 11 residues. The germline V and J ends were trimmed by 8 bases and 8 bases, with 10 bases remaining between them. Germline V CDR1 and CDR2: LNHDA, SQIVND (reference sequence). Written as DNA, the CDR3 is TGTGCCAGTGGTCTCGGGGATGAGCAGTTCTTC. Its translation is CASGLGDEQFF.

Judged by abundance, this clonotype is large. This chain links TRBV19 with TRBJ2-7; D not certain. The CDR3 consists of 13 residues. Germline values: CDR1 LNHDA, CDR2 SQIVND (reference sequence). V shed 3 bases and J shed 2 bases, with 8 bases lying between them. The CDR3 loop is CASSIGSAYEQYF. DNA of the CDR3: TGTGCCAGTAGTATTGGTTCTGCCTACGAGCAGTACTTC.

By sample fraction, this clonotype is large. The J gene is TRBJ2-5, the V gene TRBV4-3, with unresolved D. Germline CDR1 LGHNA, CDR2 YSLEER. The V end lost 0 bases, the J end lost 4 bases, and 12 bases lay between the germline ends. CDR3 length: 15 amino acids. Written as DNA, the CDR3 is TGCGCCAGCAGCCAAGATAGTGGGCATCGAGAGACCCAGTACTTC. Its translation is CASSQDSGHRETQYF.